The present T cell receptor beta chain was sequenced within a study of T cell responses to AZD1222 COVID-19 vaccine (dated by TCRdb to about 2021). In the study overall: AZD1222 recipients given second doses at about 4 weeks or at about 12 weeks were pooled, since spike-specific TCR depth and breadth were not found to differ between the two schedules. TCR sequencing covered fewer than 250 trial participants: 200 to 220 given two doses of AZD1222 and about 26 given two doses of MenACWY control vaccine. Trial participants were enrolled by age into subgroups of 18-55, 56-69 and 70-plus years, and around 150, 28 and 57 TCR-sequenced participants, respectively, were included in these subgroups.

The CDR3 regions of human TCRbeta chains were analyzed by immunosequencing. Concerning the study's data processing: Repertoire TCRs were checked for matches against a reference library of SARS-CoV-2-specific TCRs that had been generated using the MIRA antigen-specificity platform. Breadth meant the fraction of unique TCRs that were SARS-CoV-2-associated, whereas depth meant the fraction of total T cells that were SARS-CoV-2-associated. Each spike-specific TCR was assigned to its reactive spike region and to a CD4 or CD8 class using the MIRA data. Log10-transformed breadth and depth values were compared by one-way ANOVA with Sidak's multiple comparisons tests. Sourced from immuneACCESS, this table was stored by TCRdb with only in-frame sequences that have V and J called. A share of the clones is absent; for the studies checked, an unresolved V gene accounts for under half, and the remainder has no known explanation. V, J and clone size reflect that table, while D and trimming were determined from the DNA. Recorded for this sample are roughly 180,000 clones; about 90% of them occurred a single time. Roughly 0.49% of the sample is in the top ten clones.

The V end loses 0 bases and the J end loses 6 bases, and a stretch of 12 bases separates them. Sequences SGHRS (CDR1) and YFSETQ (CDR2) are obtained from the germline V gene. The CDR3 numbers 14 residues from cysteine through phenylalanine. Only the CDR3 region is kept as DNA, spanning 42 bases read in frame from base 1. Results the study describes overall, beyond this receptor: Conclusions about previously exposed vaccinees are limited, since just five or six AZD1222 recipients were seropositive for SARS-CoV-2 at baseline. Reportedly, almost half of the unique spike-specific TCRs recognized epitopes lying outside the regions that are mutated in the B.1.351 and B.1.1.7 variants. Vaccine-associated CD4 TCRs spanned the whole spike protein, with dominant responses in regions 160-218 and 743-854. A significant rise in spike-specific TCR breadth and depth was observed after two AZD1222 doses relative to day 0 and relative to MenACWY recipients. Because no samples from the day 14 peak response were available, repertoires could be characterized only after the peak T cell response. The 56-69-year group was small, and its depth increase did not reach significance, likely because of low power. Participants were mostly white British, with more females than males. The authors suggested clonal diversity may have been underestimated.

Concerning this clone itself: Its antigen target is currently unknown. The input lacks base qualities; no much larger clone sits a single base away.

In the paper's terms, the time point label means: baseline before first vaccination. Samples from vaccinated people were obtained from the UK trials COV001 and COV002, which included a single-blind randomized controlled phase 2/3 trial of AZD1222 (ChAdOx1 nCoV-19) in healthy adults. Trial participant PBMC samples were collected at day 0 and day 28 after the second dose for TCRbeta chain sequencing. The input for sequencing was peripheral blood, taken on day 0 of AZD1222 vaccination. The rearrangement joined TRBV5-1 to TRBJ1-2; the D gene is unclear. The clonotype comes from an adult in good health. The CDR3 corresponds to CASSLEGSGDGYTF. The nucleotides are TGCGCCAGCAGCTTGGAGGGATCGGGCGATGGCTACACCTTC.